This TCR beta chain was identified in a study of cytomegalovirus exposure and HLA in healthy donors. Clones were read by immunoSEQ multiplex PCR, and TCRdb kept only the in-frame ones, dropping some. The repertoire holds roughly 250,000 clones, with approximately 86% as singletons. The V gene's germline CDR1 is MNHEY and CDR2 SMNVEV (reference sequence). V lost 7 bases to trimming and J lost 3 bases; unmatched junction nucleotides: 7. The CDR3 is 15 amino acids. The chain employs TRBV27 and TRBJ2-1; 9 bases agree with TRBD2. This TCR was recovered from a woman aged 25 to 39 in good health and CMV-seropositive. Sequenced sample: PBMCs. CDR3 sequence reads: CASTGLAGLYNEQFF. The CDR3 DNA follows: TGTGCCAGCACTGGTCTAGCGGGACTCTACAATGAGCAGTTCTTC.